Sequencing of this TCR beta chain was carried out in a study of CD8 T cells in Susac syndrome. An amount of RNA that ranged from roughly 0.45 to 1 ug was reverse transcribed with random hexamers. TCRdb called the immunoSEQ multiplex PCR reads again in MiXCR, with one record for every CDR3 protein. The repertoire includes 150,000 to 200,000 distinct CDR3 sequences, about 93% of them detected once, and around 0.13% sits in the top ten. High-throughput TCR beta sequencing covered peripheral CD8+ and CD4+ T cells. This TCR came from a human donor in good health. The sequenced material came from CD4+ T cells from PBMCs.

CDR3 amino acids: CASSSDILGTQYF. CDR3 nucleotide sequence: TGTGCCAGCAGCTCAGACATCTTGGGGACCCAGTACTTC. The chain is built from TRBV9 and TRBJ2-5, with D hard to call. The CDR3 has 13 amino acids. V was pared by 4 bases and J by 7 bases, with 14 bases between. Germline values: CDR1 SGDLS, CDR2 YYNGEE.